Each of the 8 T cell receptor beta chains below was sequenced from the same sample in a study of blood T cell repertoires in COVID-19. Sequencing used immunoSEQ multiplex PCR; TCRdb keeps in-frame clones, though not all of them. The data contain approximately 230,000 clones, 88% of them seen just once; the ten biggest clones take up approximately 2.1%. The source material was peripheral blood. Source of these receptors: a woman aged 40 to 50 who had recovered from COVID-19.

This chain uses TRBV6-5 with TRBJ2-4; TRBD1 matches 7 bases. This CDR3 has 14 residues. Germline V CDR1 and CDR2: MNHEY, SVGAGI. Losses at the gene ends were 0 bases for V and 9 bases for J; bases not matched to a gene: 5. CDR3: CASSYSRQGIIQYF. The CDR3 nucleotides are TGTGCCAGCAGTTACTCGAGACAGGGTATCATTCAGTACTTC.

Many counts were recorded for this clone. The chain recombines TRBV11-2 with TRBJ2-3; D not resolved. Germline CDR1 and CDR2: SGHAT and FQNNGV. The CDR3 is 15 residues long. Trimming left V 3 bases short and J 1 base short, with 11 bases between. As DNA, the CDR3 is TGTGCCAGCAGCTTTAATAGTGGAGGCACAGATACGCAGTATTTT. It yields the protein CASSFNSGGTDTQYF.

This rearrangement joins TRBV7-8 to TRBJ1-2; D is perhaps TRBD1 (6 bases). With 1 base removed from V and 0 bases from J, the gap between germline ends came to 6 bases. The length of the CDR3 is 14 residues. Germline values: CDR1 SGHVS, CDR2 FQNEAQ. The CDR3 DNA follows: TGTGCCAGCAGCTTAGGGACAGCTAACTATGGCTACACCTTC. Translation: CASSLGTANYGYTF.

This chain uses TRBV27 with TRBJ1-2; TRBD1 is a possible D gene (6 bases). V was shortened by 3 bases and J by 4 bases, with 9 bases between the two germline ends. CDR3 size: 13 residues. Germline values: CDR1 MNHEY, CDR2 SMNVEV (reference sequence). The CDR3 protein is CASSLRGSYGYTF. The DNA of the CDR3 is TGTGCCAGCAGTTTGAGGGGGTCCTATGGCTACACCTTC.

The chain couples TRBV28 to TRBJ2-2; 7 nucleotides agree with TRBD1. V lost 10 bases to trimming and J lost 0 bases; unmatched junction nucleotides: 2. There are 13 residues in the CDR3. Germline V lookup: CDR1 MDHEN, CDR2 SYDVKM. This CDR3 is CATGTANTGELFF. CDR3 in DNA: TGTGCCACCGGGACAGCGAACACCGGGGAGCTGTTTTTT.

V gene TRBV30 combines with J gene TRBJ2-2; D gene uncertain. The CDR3 is 14 amino acids. Trimming pared 2 bases from V and 0 bases from J, leaving 7 bases between. Germline V gene sequence: CDR1 GTSNPN, CDR2 SVGIG (reference sequence). CDR3 sequence: CAWSNQANTGELFF. CDR3 coding DNA: TGTGCCTGGAGTAATCAGGCGAACACCGGGGAGCTGTTTTTT.

This chain links TRBV6-2 or TRBV6-3 with TRBJ2-1, with 7 positions matching TRBD2. V gave up 2 bases and J gave up 7 bases; unmatched junction bases: 5. CDR3 length equals 14 residues. Per the germline V gene, CDR1 is MNHEY and CDR2 is SVGEGT. The CDR3 here is CASSYSGIRNEQFF. CDR3 bases: TGTGCCAGCAGTTACAGCGGGATTCGGAATGAGCAGTTCTTC.

This chain joins TRBV6-6 and TRBJ2-2; 11 bases align to TRBD2. The CDR3 is 14 residues long. V was pared by 6 bases and J by 6 bases, with 3 bases of the junction left unmatched. Germline V lookup: CDR1 MNHNY, CDR2 SVGAGI (reference sequence). The DNA for the CDR3 is TGTGCCAGCAGCGTAGCGGGAGGGGCCGGGGAGCTGTTTTTT. This translates into CASSVAGGAGELFF.